Below, 9 T cell receptor beta chains from the same sample are listed, as sequenced in a study of cytomegalovirus exposure and HLA in healthy donors. PCR amplification relied on 60 Vbeta primers (plus 13 Jbeta primers). Libraries were prepared by immunoSEQ multiplex PCR; TCRdb keeps only in-frame clonotypes and omits some of them. The table has 160,000 or so clones, 79% seen once. The specimen sequenced was PBMCs. These receptors all come from a woman in her 40s in good health and CMV-seronegative.

This CDR3 reads CASSPARAPYEQYF. The CDR3 bases are TGTGCCAGCAGCCCCGCCAGGGCCCCCTACGAGCAGTACTTC. V and J are TRBV5-4 and TRBJ2-7; the D gene is possibly TRBD1 (5 bases). Trimming pared 4 bases from V and 2 bases from J, leaving 13 bases between. The V gene's germline CDR1 is SGHNT and CDR2 YYREEE (reference sequence). The length of the CDR3 is 14 residues.

V gene TRBV4-2 combines with J gene TRBJ2-1; 11 bases are a match to TRBD2. J was trimmed by 9 bases and V by 1 base; bases with no gene match: 8. This CDR3 spans 16 amino acids. CDR1 and CDR2 (germline): LGHNA, YNFKEQ. Here the CDR3 DNA reads TGTGCCAGCAGCCAAGTAGAACTAGCGGGAGCTAGTGAGCAGTTCTTC. Its protein is CASSQVELAGASEQFF.

J is TRBJ1-1 and V is TRBV29-1; D gene unclear. Germline loops: CDR1 SQVTM, CDR2 ANQGSEA. The CDR3 covers 12 residues. Trimming removed 1 base from V and 7 bases from J, with 10 bases in between. CDR3 sequence: CSVEVVADEAFF. CDR3 nucleotides: TGCAGCGTTGAAGTGGTGGCAGATGAAGCTTTCTTT.

The gene calls are TRBV6-6 and TRBJ2-5, with TRBD2 matching over 14 bases. Germline CDR1 and CDR2: MNHNY and SVGAGI (reference sequence). Unmatched junction bases numbered 7, after V lost 6 bases and J lost 4 bases. This CDR3 is built from 16 residues. The chain's CDR3 is CASSNPGLAGVETQYF. The CDR3 nucleotides are TGTGCCAGCAGCAACCCGGGACTAGCGGGAGTAGAGACCCAGTACTTC.

The V call is TRBV6-1, the J call TRBJ2-5; TRBD1 might be the D (5 bases). Germline lookup yields CDR1 MNHNS and CDR2 SASEGT. V was pared by 3 bases and J by 4 bases, with 18 bases between. The CDR3 consists of 16 residues. The CDR3 loop is CASSDGAVLFAETQYF. The CDR3 nucleotides read TGTGCCAGCAGTGATGGGGCAGTCCTGTTTGCAGAGACCCAGTACTTC.

The chain is built from TRBV5-4 and TRBJ1-1; D is ambiguous. The CDR3 has 13 amino acids. In germline, CDR1 is SGHNT, CDR2 YYREEE (reference sequence). V lost 2 bases to trimming and J lost 0 bases, with 5 bases between them. Here the CDR3 DNA reads TGTGCCAGCAGCTTACTAATGAACACTGAAGCTTTCTTT. Protein: CASSLLMNTEAFF. Combining the CDR3 with reference TRBV5-4 and TRBJ1-1 gives the whole variable domain ETGVTQSPTHLIKTRGQQVTLRCSSQSGHNTVSWYQQALGQGPQFIFQYYREEENGRGNFPPRFSGLQFPNYSSELNVNALELDDSALYLCASSLLMNTEAFFGQGTRLTVV.

This sequence joins TRBV7-6 and TRBJ1-5, with D tentatively TRBD1 (5 bases). This CDR3 contains 16 residues. Trimming took 2 bases from V and 4 from J, leaving 15 bases between them. In germline, CDR1 is SGHVS, CDR2 FNYEAQ. CDR3 bases: TGTGCCAGCAGCTTACGTCGGGGGGGTTTGAATCAGCCCCAGCATTTT. It yields the protein CASSLRRGGLNQPQHF. Looking up the rest from reference TRBV7-6 and TRBJ1-5 gives the full variable domain: GAGVSQSPRYKVTKRGQDVALRCDPISGHVSLYWYRQALGQGPEFLTYFNYEAQQDKSGLPNDRFSAERPEGSISTLTIQRTEQRDSAMYRCASSLRRGGLNQPQHFGDGTRLSIL.

This sequence joins TRBV6-5 and TRBJ2-1; TRBD1 matches at 7 bases. Unmatched junction bases numbered 8, after V lost 8 bases and J lost 7 bases. The CDR3 loop spans 13 amino acids. Germline assignment: CDR1 MNHEY and CDR2 SVGAGI. The CDR3 protein is CASRGTERNEQFF. The CDR3 region has the DNA TGTGCCAGCCGTGGGACAGAGAGGAATGAGCAGTTCTTC.

The chain combines TRBV7-9 with TRBJ2-5, with a tentative D call TRBD1 (6 bases). The CDR3 is made up of 14 amino acids. Trimming took 5 bases from V and 5 from J, leaving 15 bases between them. Germline assignment: CDR1 SEHNR and CDR2 FQNEAQ (reference sequence). This chain's CDR3 is CASSEPGAGETQYF. CDR3 nucleotides: TGTGCCAGCAGCGAGCCAGGGGCCGGCGAGACCCAGTACTTC. The full variable domain, completed using reference TRBV7-9 and TRBJ2-5, is DTGVSQNPRHKITKRGQNVTFRCDPISEHNRLYWYRQTLGQGPEFLTYFQNEAQLEKSRLLSDRFSAERPKGSFSTLEIQRTEQGDSAMYLCASSEPGAGETQYFGPGTRLLVL.